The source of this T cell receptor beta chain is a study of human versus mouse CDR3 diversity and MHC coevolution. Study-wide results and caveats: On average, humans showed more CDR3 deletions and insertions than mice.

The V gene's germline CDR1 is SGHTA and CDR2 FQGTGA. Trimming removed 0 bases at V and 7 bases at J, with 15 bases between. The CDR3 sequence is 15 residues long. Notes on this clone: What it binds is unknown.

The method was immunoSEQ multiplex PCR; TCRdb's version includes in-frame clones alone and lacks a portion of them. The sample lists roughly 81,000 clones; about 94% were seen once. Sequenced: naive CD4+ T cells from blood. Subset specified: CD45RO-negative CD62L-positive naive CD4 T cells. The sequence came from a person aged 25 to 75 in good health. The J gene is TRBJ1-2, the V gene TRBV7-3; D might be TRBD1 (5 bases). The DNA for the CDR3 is TGTGCCAGCAGCTTAACAGGGGAGGCGACTGGTGGCTACACCTTC. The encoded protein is CASSLTGEATGGYTF.